Listed below are T cell receptor beta chains from one sample, sequenced in a study of blood T cell repertoires in COVID-19. Clones were sequenced by immunoSEQ multiplex PCR, and TCRdb holds only the in-frame ones, with some missing. The data hold under 300,000 clones, with about 89% observed a single time. What was sequenced was peripheral blood. All receptors derive from a man in his fifties or sixties with acute or convalescent COVID-19. The CDR3 runs from the conserved cysteine through the conserved F or W. D genes are given only for firm matches. Clone size is stated in some rows and not others, as once, few, many or a class when expanded.

.,TRBJ1-6,.,TRBV7-6,CASSLGTQVRDSPLHF,TGTGCCAGCAGCTTAGGTACTCAGGTGAGGGATTCACCCCTCCACTTT
TRBD1,TRBJ2-6,.,TRBV5-8,CASSIYRGDSGANVLTF,TGTGCCAGCAGCATATACAGGGGGGACTCTGGGGCCAACGTCCTGACTTTC
.,TRBJ1-6,.,TRBV5-1,CASSLAEGHNSPLHF,TGCGCCAGCAGCTTGGCCGAGGGCCACAATTCACCCCTCCACTTT
TRBD1,TRBJ2-5,.,TRBV7-3,CASSPRGGRETQYF,TGTGCCAGCAGCCCAAGAGGGGGCCGAGAGACCCAGTACTTC
.,TRBJ2-4,.,TRBV6-5,CASSPDAGNIQYF,TGTGCCAGCAGTCCCGATGCCGGGAACATTCAGTACTTC
TRBD2,TRBJ2-5,few,TRBV29-1,CSVEVAGGPFQETQYF,TGCAGCGTTGAGGTAGCGGGGGGGCCCTTTCAGGAGACCCAGTACTTC
.,TRBJ2-1,.,TRBV2,CAGGGLSSYNEQFF,TGTGCCGGAGGAGGACTAAGCTCCTACAATGAGCAGTTCTTC
.,TRBJ1-3,.,TRBV5-5,CASSPVGSGSGNSGNTIYF,TGTGCCAGCAGCCCGGTCGGCAGCGGAAGCGGGAACTCTGGAAACACCATATATTTT
.,TRBJ2-7,few,TRBV3-1/TRBV3-2,CASSQGSYEQYF,TGTGCCAGCAGCCAAGGGAGCTACGAGCAGTACTTC
TRBD2,TRBJ2-1,.,TRBV7-3,CASSLSAGARDYNEQFF,TGTGCCAGCAGCTTATCAGCGGGGGCCCGAGATTACAATGAGCAGTTCTTC
.,TRBJ1-2,.,TRBV11-2,CASSPREGSGYGYTF,TGTGCCAGCAGCCCCCGTGAGGGAAGTGGCTATGGCTACACCTTC
TRBD1,TRBJ1-1,.,TRBV6-6,CASSYQGARKAAFF,TGTGCCAGCAGTTATCAGGGGGCCCGAAAAGCGGCTTTCTTT
TRBD2,TRBJ2-3,.,TRBV30,CAWSGQRGTQYF,TGTGCCTGGAGTGGCCAGCGGGGGACGCAGTATTTT
.,TRBJ2-2,.,TRBV2,CASSEFRNTGELFF,TGTGCCAGCAGTGAATTCAGGAACACCGGGGAGCTGTTTTTT
TRBD1,TRBJ1-2,.,TRBV6-5,CASRATGGLNYGYTF,TGTGCCAGCAGGGCTACAGGGGGCCTGAACTATGGCTACACCTTC
TRBD1,TRBJ2-1,few,TRBV2,CASSFDRVGEQFF,TGTGCCAGCAGCTTTGACAGGGTTGGTGAGCAGTTCTTC
.,TRBJ1-1,.,TRBV4-1,CASSLSGREDAEAFF,TGCGCCAGCAGCCTCTCAGGCAGGGAGGACGCTGAAGCTTTCTTT
.,TRBJ1-2,.,TRBV4-1,CASSQRDRQEINYGYTF,TGCGCCAGCAGCCAGCGCGATCGACAGGAAATAAACTATGGCTACACCTTC
TRBD1,TRBJ1-1,.,TRBV19,CASSRQGASTEAFF,TGTGCCAGTAGCAGACAGGGGGCGAGCACTGAAGCTTTCTTT
.,TRBJ2-2,few,TRBV5-1,CASSPSGTGELFF,TGCGCCAGCAGCCCCTCGGGGACCGGGGAGCTGTTTTTT
.,TRBJ2-5,.,TRBV7-6,CASSPPLGGQETQYF,TGTGCCAGCAGCCCCCCTTTGGGGGGCCAAGAGACCCAGTACTTC
.,TRBJ2-6,.,TRBV7-9,CASSSRVGRANVLTF,TGTGCCAGCAGCTCCCGGGTGGGGCGGGCCAACGTCCTGACTTTC
.,TRBJ1-2,.,TRBV30,CAWSSLDSYGYTF,TGTGCCTGGTCTAGTCTGGACAGCTATGGCTACACCTTC
.,TRBJ2-1,.,TRBV19,CASTPLGGESEQFF,TGTGCCAGTACCCCTTTAGGGGGGGAGAGTGAGCAGTTCTTC
.,TRBJ2-4,.,TRBV18,CASSPQGQPKNIQYF,TGTGCCAGCTCGCCGCAGGGTCAACCCAAAAACATTCAGTACTTC
TRBD1,TRBJ1-5,.,TRBV5-1,CASSPGQGVDQPQHF,TGCGCCAGCAGCCCGGGACAGGGAGTCGATCAGCCCCAGCATTTT
.,TRBJ2-5,once,TRBV10-3,CAISEIQQETQYF,TGTGCCATCAGTGAGATACAGCAAGAGACCCAGTACTTC
.,TRBJ1-6,.,TRBV30,CAWRLPGSGSPLHF,TGTGCCTGGAGACTGCCGGGTAGTGGTTCACCCCTCCACTTT
TRBD1,TRBJ1-2,.,TRBV7-2,CAPRRTGTGYTF,TGTGCCCCCAGGAGGACAGGGACTGGCTACACCTTC
.,TRBJ1-1,.,TRBV3-1/TRBV3-2,CASSFLGRYTEAFF,TGTGCCAGCAGCTTCTTGGGGCGGTACACTGAAGCTTTCTTT
.,TRBJ2-5,.,TRBV5-1,CASSPGTYQETQYF,TGCGCCAGCAGCCCCGGGACATACCAAGAGACCCAGTACTTC
.,TRBJ2-2,.,TRBV25-1,CASSEYKGNGELFF,TGTGCCAGCAGTGAATATAAGGGGAACGGGGAGCTGTTTTTT
TRBD2,TRBJ2-5,.,TRBV25-1,CASSGKRLAGAQETQYF,TGTGCCAGCAGTGGAAAACGACTAGCGGGGGCACAAGAGACCCAGTACTTC
.,TRBJ2-7,once,TRBV14,CASRRLSGDYEQYF,TGTGCCAGCAGGCGCTTGTCAGGGGACTACGAGCAGTACTTC
TRBD1,TRBJ1-1,.,TRBV7-8,CASSLDRGGTEAFF,TGTGCCAGCAGCTTGGACAGGGGCGGGACTGAAGCTTTCTTT
TRBD2,TRBJ2-3,.,TRBV5-1,CASSPGTSGTDTQYF,TGCGCCAGCAGCCCCGGGACTAGCGGCACAGATACGCAGTATTTT
.,TRBJ2-7,few,TRBV7-9,CASSESGGTGAKDYEQYF,TGTGCCAGCAGCGAGAGCGGGGGGACAGGGGCGAAGGACTACGAGCAGTACTTC
TRBD1,TRBJ2-5,.,TRBV3-1/TRBV3-2,CASSQGGQGQLGTQYF,TGTGCCAGCAGCCAAGGGGGACAGGGCCAGTTGGGGACCCAGTACTTC
TRBD1,TRBJ1-2,few,TRBV30,CAWTRTGGDGYTF,TGTGCCTGGACCAGGACAGGGGGTGATGGCTACACCTTC
TRBD1,TRBJ1-1,.,TRBV29-1,CSVGLQGDTEAFF,TGCAGCGTTGGACTCCAGGGGGACACTGAAGCTTTCTTT